Listed below are T cell receptor beta chains from one sample, sequenced in a study of immune characterization of retroperitoneal liposarcoma. Each CDR3 protein is one row after TCRdb ran MiXCR on the PCR reads. Of around 2,300 distinct CDR3 sequences in the sample, approximately 50% were seen once. The sample consisted of tumor tissue. These receptors were collected from a female donor with retroperitoneal liposarcoma. The CDR3 runs from the conserved cysteine through the conserved F or W. The D gene is left open where the match is weak. For some rows the clone size is stated as once, few or many, or as a class when expanded; others skip it.

len: 13; abundance: NA; j_gene: TRBJ2-1; d_gene: NA; v_gene: TRBV6-1; CDR3aa: CASRRWDGGEQFF; CDR3nt: TGTGCCAGCCGCCGTTGGGACGGGGGCGAGCAGTTCTTC
len: 13; abundance: medium-sized; j_gene: TRBJ2-1; d_gene: NA; v_gene: TRBV7-2; CDR3aa: CASSHYNYNEQFF; CDR3nt: TGTGCCAGCAGCCATTATAACTACAATGAGCAGTTCTTC
len: 14; abundance: NA; j_gene: TRBJ2-6; d_gene: NA; v_gene: TRBV4-1; CDR3aa: CASSQGVWANVLTF; CDR3nt: TGCGCCAGCAGCCAAGGGGTCTGGGCCAACGTCCTGACTTTC
len: 11; abundance: NA; j_gene: TRBJ2-1; d_gene: NA; v_gene: TRBV4-3; CDR3aa: CASRDVYEQFF; CDR3nt: TGCGCCAGCAGGGACGTCTATGAGCAGTTCTTC
len: 16; abundance: NA; j_gene: TRBJ2-1; d_gene: NA; v_gene: TRBV6-1; CDR3aa: CASSLVQGRAYNEQFF; CDR3nt: TGTGCCAGCAGCCTTGTACAGGGTAGGGCCTACAATGAGCAGTTCTTC
len: 14; abundance: NA; j_gene: TRBJ2-1; d_gene: NA; v_gene: TRBV7-6; CDR3aa: CASSSDFGLNEQFF; CDR3nt: TGTGCCAGCAGCTCAGACTTTGGGCTCAATGAGCAGTTCTTC
len: 13; abundance: NA; j_gene: TRBJ2-1; d_gene: NA; v_gene: TRBV7-6; CDR3aa: CASSLRQQETQFF; CDR3nt: TGTGCCAGCAGCTTACGACAGCAAGAGACCCAGTTCTTC
len: 14; abundance: NA; j_gene: TRBJ2-3; d_gene: TRBD1; v_gene: TRBV6-5; CDR3aa: CASSSGQFTDTQYF; CDR3nt: TGTGCCAGCAGTTCGGGACAGTTCACAGATACGCAGTATTTT
len: 14; abundance: few; j_gene: TRBJ2-4; d_gene: NA; v_gene: TRBV7-8; CDR3aa: CASSSQGTGDIQYF; CDR3nt: TGTGCCAGCAGCTCGCAGGGTACAGGAGACATTCAGTACTTC
len: 13; abundance: NA; j_gene: TRBJ2-3; d_gene: NA; v_gene: TRBV6-1; CDR3aa: CASSLEGTDTQYF; CDR3nt: TGTGCCAGCAGCCTGGAGGGCACAGATACGCAGTATTTT
len: 15; abundance: once; j_gene: TRBJ2-3; d_gene: TRBD1; v_gene: TRBV7-2; CDR3aa: CASSPGTGGEDTQYF; CDR3nt: TGTGCCAGCAGCCCCGGGACAGGGGGGGAAGATACGCAGTATTTT
len: 17; abundance: NA; j_gene: TRBJ2-1; d_gene: TRBD2; v_gene: TRBV7-9; CDR3aa: CASSHGVAGGRRNEQFF; CDR3nt: TGTGCCAGCAGCCACGGGGTAGCGGGAGGGCGGAGGAATGAGCAGTTCTTC
len: 15; abundance: NA; j_gene: TRBJ2-5; d_gene: NA; v_gene: TRBV27; CDR3aa: CASSRRAASGETQYF; CDR3nt: TGTGCCAGCAGTCGTCGGGCAGCTTCTGGGGAGACCCAGTACTTC
len: 15; abundance: few; j_gene: TRBJ2-7; d_gene: TRBD1; v_gene: TRBV6-1; CDR3aa: CASSERGQGVDEQYF; CDR3nt: TGTGCCAGCAGTGAAAGGGGACAGGGTGTCGATGAGCAGTACTTC
len: 17; abundance: NA; j_gene: TRBJ1-1; d_gene: NA; v_gene: TRBV6-1; CDR3aa: CASSPGMLRKVYTEAFF; CDR3nt: TGTGCCAGCAGTCCTGGGATGCTGAGAAAGGTATACACTGAAGCTTTCTTT
len: 15; abundance: NA; j_gene: TRBJ2-7; d_gene: TRBD2; v_gene: TRBV4-3; CDR3aa: CASSQVVGGSYEQYF; CDR3nt: TGCGCCAGCAGCCAAGTAGTGGGAGGGTCTTACGAGCAGTACTTC
len: 15; abundance: few; j_gene: TRBJ2-7; d_gene: TRBD2; v_gene: TRBV6-1; CDR3aa: CASSPGGGGVHEQYF; CDR3nt: TGTGCCAGCAGTCCTGGTGGGGGGGGAGTGCACGAGCAGTACTTC
len: 15; abundance: NA; j_gene: TRBJ2-1; d_gene: TRBD2; v_gene: TRBV6-1; CDR3aa: CASSDGAGGYNEQFF; CDR3nt: TGTGCCAGCAGTGATGGAGCGGGAGGTTACAATGAGCAGTTCTTC
len: 13; abundance: few; j_gene: TRBJ2-7; d_gene: NA; v_gene: TRBV6-1; CDR3aa: CASRTLGRYEQYF; CDR3nt: TGTGCCAGCAGAACACTCGGGCGGTATGAGCAGTACTTC
len: 14; abundance: few; j_gene: TRBJ2-1; d_gene: TRBD1; v_gene: TRBV6-1; CDR3aa: CASSLQGEEETQFF; CDR3nt: TGTGCCAGCAGTTTACAGGGGGAAGAAGAGACCCAGTTCTTC
len: 15; abundance: few; j_gene: TRBJ2-3; d_gene: NA; v_gene: TRBV6-1; CDR3aa: CASSEGASSTDTQYF; CDR3nt: TGTGCCAGCAGTGAGGGGGCTAGCAGCACAGATACGCAGTATTTT
len: 16; abundance: large; j_gene: TRBJ2-3; d_gene: NA; v_gene: TRBV6-6; CDR3aa: CASSYSPASPPDTQYF; CDR3nt: TGTGCCAGCAGTTACTCCCCTGCTTCCCCGCCAGATACGCAGTATTTT
len: 15; abundance: NA; j_gene: TRBJ2-1; d_gene: NA; v_gene: TRBV11-3; CDR3aa: CASSLDFLGGNEQFF; CDR3nt: TGTGCCAGCAGCTTAGATTTTCTCGGGGGCAATGAGCAGTTCTTC
len: 15; abundance: NA; j_gene: TRBJ2-5; d_gene: TRBD2; v_gene: TRBV28; CDR3aa: CASSSPAGVQETQYF; CDR3nt: TGTGCCAGCAGTTCGCCAGCGGGGGTACAAGAGACCCAGTACTTC
len: 18; abundance: NA; j_gene: TRBJ2-6; d_gene: NA; v_gene: TRBV10-2; CDR3aa: CASTKGPGFPSGANVLTF; CDR3nt: TGCGCCAGCACTAAAGGCCCAGGGTTTCCCTCTGGGGCCAACGTCCTGACTTTC
len: 14; abundance: NA; j_gene: TRBJ2-5; d_gene: TRBD2; v_gene: TRBV7-8; CDR3aa: CASNQAGAPGEQYF; CDR3nt: TGTGCCAGCAACCAAGCGGGAGCTCCTGGGGAGCAGTACTTC
len: 13; abundance: NA; j_gene: TRBJ2-4; d_gene: NA; v_gene: TRBV27; CDR3aa: CASSSPRGNIQYF; CDR3nt: TGTGCCAGCAGTAGCCCCCGAGGAAACATTCAGTACTTC
len: 18; abundance: NA; j_gene: TRBJ2-5; d_gene: TRBD2; v_gene: TRBV7-7; CDR3aa: CASSSLRGGSYVGETQYF; CDR3nt: TGTGCCAGCAGCTCCCTTCGAGGCGGGAGTTACGTTGGTGAGACCCAGTACTTC
len: 18; abundance: NA; j_gene: TRBJ2-6; d_gene: TRBD1; v_gene: TRBV6-1; CDR3aa: CASSEWDRGQGGANVLTF; CDR3nt: TGTGCCAGCAGTGAATGGGACAGGGGGCAGGGAGGGGCCAACGTCCTGACTTTC
len: 14; abundance: once; j_gene: TRBJ2-5; d_gene: NA; v_gene: TRBV7-6; CDR3aa: CASSFGAAKETQYF; CDR3nt: TGTGCCAGCAGCTTCGGTGCAGCGAAGGAGACCCAGTACTTC
len: 13; abundance: medium-sized; j_gene: TRBJ1-5; d_gene: NA; v_gene: TRBV6-6; CDR3aa: CASSYSLSQPQHF; CDR3nt: TGTGCCAGCAGTTACAGTCTAAGTCAGCCCCAGCATTTT
len: 14; abundance: NA; j_gene: TRBJ2-1; d_gene: NA; v_gene: TRBV7-9; CDR3aa: CASSLARGYNEQFF; CDR3nt: TGTGCCAGCAGCTTAGCGCGGGGCTACAATGAGCAGTTCTTC
len: 16; abundance: NA; j_gene: TRBJ2-1; d_gene: NA; v_gene: TRBV4-1; CDR3aa: CASSQVDLISYNEQFF; CDR3nt: TGCGCCAGCAGCCAAGTTGATCTAATCTCCTACAATGAGCAGTTCTTC
len: 16; abundance: NA; j_gene: TRBJ2-3; d_gene: NA; v_gene: TRBV6-1; CDR3aa: CASSSTAVPSTDTQYF; CDR3nt: TGTGCCAGCAGCTCCACAGCGGTCCCTAGCACAGATACGCAGTATTTT
len: 16; abundance: once; j_gene: TRBJ2-1; d_gene: TRBD2; v_gene: TRBV11-3; CDR3aa: CASSLSGRAWDNEQFF; CDR3nt: TGTGCCAGCAGCTTAAGCGGGAGGGCCTGGGACAATGAGCAGTTCTTC